Each of the 5 T cell receptor beta chains below was sequenced from the same sample in a study of vaccination and CD4 T cells after COVID-19. An Oncomine TCR Beta short-read assay was used to sequence the DNA from cultured CD4+ T cells. TCRdb ran MiXCR on the PCR reads and lists one entry per CDR3 protein. Of about 13,000 distinct CDR3 sequences detected, roughly 30% appear once; the ten largest clones hold about a tenth. These TCRs are of unknown antigen specificity. Treatment in this sample: roughly 11-day PBMC culture with coronavirus spike peptide pools or control peptides (ViraFEST assay). Sequencing was performed on CD4+ T cells from blood, cultured in vitro, taken after SARS-CoV-2 vaccination. The source is a human donor who had recovered from COVID-19.

This clonotype turned up a few times. The chain recombines TRBV19 with TRBJ1-2; D remains ambiguous. This CDR3 is 12 amino acids long. Trimming left V 8 bases short and J 4 bases short, with 11 bases between. Germline V gene sequence: CDR1 LNHDA, CDR2 SQIVND (reference sequence). CDR3 amino acids: CASREGGYGYTF. CDR3 sequence (DNA): TGTGCCAGTCGGGAGGGCGGCTATGGCTACACCTTC.

This clonotype came up a few times. V gene TRBV19 combines with J gene TRBJ2-1; 11 bases line up with TRBD2. The junction had 6 bases not matched to a gene; V was cut back by 8 bases and J by 6 bases. CDR1 is LNHDA and CDR2 is SQIVND in the germline V gene (reference sequence). The CDR3 consists of 14 residues. The CDR3 here is CASVLAGAPNEQFF. As DNA, the CDR3 is TGTGCCAGTGTACTAGCGGGAGCCCCCAATGAGCAGTTCTTC.

The chain carries TRBV11-2 and TRBJ2-6, with D maybe TRBD2 (5 bases). Trimming removed 5 bases at V and 0 bases at J, with 14 bases between. The length of the CDR3 is 17 residues. Per germline, CDR1 SGHAT and CDR2 FQNNGV. The CDR3 nucleotides read TGTGCCAGCAGCCCTTCGAGCGGAAGCTCTGGGGCCAACGTCCTGACTTTC. Protein sequence: CASSPSSGSSGANVLTF.

The sample holds a few counts of this clonotype. The genes are TRBV24-1 and TRBJ2-6; TRBD1 aligns across 8 bases. Trimming cost V 3 bases and J 4 bases; bases outside gene matches: 7. The CDR3 covers 17 residues. Per the germline V gene, CDR1 is KGHDR and CDR2 is SFDVKD. The CDR3 loop reads CATSDPNRGYGANVLTF. CDR3 bases: TGTGCCACCAGTGATCCAAACAGGGGGTACGGGGCCAACGTCCTGACTTTC.

The gene calls are TRBV2 and TRBJ2-7; D gene unclear. The germline gives CDR1 SNHLY, CDR2 FYNNEI. The CDR3 runs 15 residues. V was shortened by 3 bases and J by 0 bases, with 12 bases between the two germline ends. CDR3 residues: CASSDAGSSSYEQYF. In nucleotides, the CDR3 is TGTGCCAGCAGTGACGCAGGATCGAGCTCCTACGAGCAGTACTTC.